This T cell receptor beta chain is from a study of blood T cell repertoires in COVID-19 (dated by TCRdb to between 2020 and 2021). Regarding the study in general: Samples covering the acute and convalescent phases of COVID-19 were provided by collaborators in the United States, Italy and Spain. The repertoires were made available in a free public database intended to serve as a resource for research on the immune response to SARS-CoV-2. Subjects who had been exposed to COVID-19, were actively infected with it, or had recovered from it provided the deeply sampled blood TCRbeta repertoires that made up the dataset. The material from the prospective study consisted of cDNA or gDNA derived from T cells, B-cell-depleted T cells, or PBMCs. A de-identified subject ID, COVID-19 status, age in years and sex were almost always included in the sample metadata. Where available, HLA class I and class II types were taken from metadata supplied by the sample provider and were not determined by assay-based typing. The samples were drawn from two sources: the first 160 participants of the ongoing ImmuneRACE study, and 1,000 to 1,500 subjects contributed by 6 global collaborators. What the research found in general, with its limitations: The quantity of clinical and demographic metadata differed by source and by participant and was supplied without curation.

The germline V gene (reference sequence) specifies GTSNPN as CDR1 and SVGIG as CDR2. Trimming costs V 7 bases and J 1 base, and their ends lie 12 bases apart. From the cysteine through the phenylalanine, the CDR3 covers 13 amino acids. CDR3 DNA only is kept here, 39 bases in frame from base 1. TCRbeta CDR3 regions were amplified from genomic DNA by means of the immunoSEQ Assay, a bias-controlled multiplex PCR. On the study's bioinformatics: The number of nucleated cells in each sample was estimated by amplification of reference gene primers within the assay. Sequence reads were collapsed and filtered to measure the absolute abundance of every unique TCRbeta CDR3 rearrangement. For each sample, productive Simpson clonality was calculated as the square root of Simpson's diversity index over productive rearrangements. In TCRdb, the immuneACCESS table is reduced to in-frame sequences with V and J assigned. These tables do not hold every clone; where another copy was compared, an unresolved V gene accounts for under half, and the others remain unexplained. That table gives V, J and clone size, and the DNA gave D and trimming. The sample has 100,000 to 150,000 clones on record, 88% of them singletons. Roughly 7.6% of the sample comes from the top ten.

Collaborating institutions collected whole blood in K2EDTA tubes following their own protocols. For TCRbeta analysis, collaborators shipped samples as frozen whole blood, isolated PBMCs, or DNA extracted from either of those sample types. Of note for this clone: Its antigen is unknown. Per-base quality was not reported, and no clone a single base away is much larger than it.

This TCR was recovered from a man aged 50-60 years with acute or convalescent COVID-19. The rearrangement joined TRBV30 to TRBJ2-3; TRBD2 is possibly the D segment (5 matching bases). The sample comprised peripheral blood. The DNA is as follows: TGTGCCTCTGAGGGCCAGGGCACAGATACGCAGTATTTT. This codes for CASEGQGTDTQYF.